These 31 T cell receptor delta chains were sequenced from one sample in a study of γδ T cells in repeated Plasmodium falciparum infection. Flow sorting of PBMC yielded separate Vgamma9/Vdelta2+ and Vdelta2-negative gammadelta T cell populations for bulk repertoire analysis. With CATT, TCRdb re-called clones from the multiplex PCR reads. The data hold 45,000 to 60,000 delta-chain clones, with 1.9% observed a single time. The sequenced sample was gamma-delta T cells from blood. All receptors derive from a pool of human donors (malaria-infected and uninfected, not separated).

This clone came up many times. TCRdb assigns this DNA the protein of a much larger clone, which departs from its translation at residue 6; this likely reflects a read error, and the protein shown comes from translating the DNA. The V gene is TRDV2, the J gene TRDJ3, with 7 bases identical to TRDD3. Matching the DNA to germline supplied the J gene, which TCRdb does not give. Losses at the gene ends were 3 bases for V and 2 bases for J; bases not matched to a gene: 6. This CDR3 is 17 amino acids long. Germline V gene data show CDR1 as GEAIGNYY and CDR2 as EKD. CDR3: CACDGHWGAWDTRQMFF. In nucleotides, the CDR3 is TGTGCCTGTGACGGGCACTGGGGAGCCTGGGACACCCGACAGATGTTTTTC.

Comments on this clone: One base separates it from a far larger clone, so it is likely a read error. Other nucleotide sequences in the sample specify the same CDR3. The genes are TRDV1 and TRDJ1, with 9 nucleotides matching TRDD2. The J gene, left out of TCRdb, was set here by checking the DNA against germline. The CDR3 totals 21 residues. From germline, CDR1 is TSWWSYY and CDR2 QGS. CDR3 coding DNA: TGCGCTCTTGGGGAGGCCTTCCTACTTAAGGGGGATCTCCAAACCACCGATAAACTCATCTTT. Translating it yields CALGEAFLLKGDLQTTDKLIF.

This clone has only a few counts. The protein recorded in TCRdb matches a much larger clone and deviates from this DNA's translation at residue 12, suggesting a read error; the protein here is obtained by translating the DNA. The chain carries TRDV1 and TRDJ1, with 9 bases lining up with TRDD3. As TCRdb names no J gene, one was assigned here on the basis of a DNA match to germline. Trimming removed 8 bases from V and 0 bases from J; junction bases left unmatched: 22. This CDR3 is 20 amino acids long. Germline CDR1 TSWWSYY, CDR2 QGS. The CDR3 DNA is TGTGCTCTTAGAGGAGGGGGATACCCTGGGATACGGGGGTACACCGATAAACTCATCTTT. Translating gives CALRGGGYPGIRGYTDKLIF.

There are a few counts of this clone. This DNA's translation differs at residue 3 from TCRdb's protein, which comes from a much larger clone; a read error is likely, and the protein shown is translated from the DNA. The rearrangement joins TRDV2 to TRDJ1, with 10 bases matching TRDD3. TCRdb carries no J gene annotation; the J gene was assigned here by matching the DNA with germline. Germline CDR1 and CDR2: GEAIGNYY and EKD. CDR3 size: 15 residues. The CDR3 region has the DNA TGTGCCCGTGACACGCTGGGGGATAACCGGGATAAACTCATCTTT. This sequence encodes CARDTLGDNRDKLIF.

There are a few counts of this clone. The protein in TCRdb stems from a much larger clone and differs at residue 19 from this DNA's translation, likely a read error; here the protein is translated from the DNA. The DNA of the CDR3 is TGTGCTTATAGGAGCGCGACCCCGCCTGGCCTGGGGGATAACTTCGCCGATAAACCCATCTTT. Translated: CAYRSATPPGLGDNFADKPIF. The chain links TRAV38-2/DV8 to TRDJ1; TRDD3 aligns across 10 bases. The CDR3 is 21 residues long. CDR1 and CDR2 (germline): TSESDYY, QEAYKQQN.

This clone was found a few times. The TCRdb record carries a much larger clone's protein, which differs from this DNA's translation at residue 6; a read error is the likely cause, and the protein listed here is the DNA translation. The chain has TRDV3 and TRDJ1; maybe TRDD2 (8 bases). Trimming removed 2 bases at V and 8 bases at J, with 48 bases between. Germline CDR1 and CDR2: TVYSNPD and GDNSRS (reference sequence). The CDR3 extends over 23 amino acids. CDR3 amino acids: CAFLTTGLTNFLLSTGVTSKLIF. DNA for the CDR3: TGTGCCTTTCTTACCACCGGGCTGACCAACTTCCTACTGAGTACTGGGGTGACCTCCAAACTCATCTTT.

This clone was seen at least ten times. TCRdb shows a much larger clone's protein in place of this DNA's translation, and the two differ at residue 3, likely through a read error; the protein shown is translated from the DNA. The V call is TRDV1, the J call TRDJ1; 10 nucleotides match TRDD3. Because TCRdb records no J gene, it was assigned here through a match of the DNA to germline. Germline assignment: CDR1 TSWWSYY and CDR2 QGS. The CDR3 has 26 residues. The CDR3 sequence is CAPGDPPIWIPIQLYWGIEHTDKLIF. Written as DNA, the CDR3 is TGTGCTCCTGGGGATCCCCCCATTTGGATTCCTATCCAATTGTACTGGGGGATCGAACACACCGATAAACTCATCTTT.

This clone has a handful of counts. Translating this DNA gives a protein that differs at residue 3 from the TCRdb one, which belongs to a much larger clone; a read error is likely, and the protein shown is this translation. The chain employs TRDV1 and TRDJ1; D is possibly TRDD2 or TRDD3 (6 bases each). The J gene was missing in TCRdb and was found by matching the end of the DNA to germline. The length of the CDR3 is 15 residues. CDR1 and CDR2 from the germline V gene are TSWWSYY and QGS. The CDR3 nucleotides read TGTGCTCCTGGGGAACTCTCTCCTACTCTGGTTGAACTCATCTTT. As protein: CAPGELSPTLVELIF.

The sample holds many counts of this clone. For this DNA, TCRdb reports the protein of a much larger clone, which diverges at residue 14, most likely from a read error; the protein presented here is translated directly from the DNA. The chain has TRDV1 and TRDJ1, with TRDD3 identical over 8 bases. The J gene, missing from TCRdb, was assigned here through DNA to germline matching. Germline-derived CDR1 and CDR2 are TSWWSYY and QGS. The V and J ends lost 2 bases and 0 bases, in that order; junction bases with no gene match: 20. The CDR3 contains 21 residues. The CDR3 bases are TGTGCTCTTGGGGAAGGGATCCTAAGTCGACTGGGGGTCACGTACACCGATAAACTCATCTTT. Translating gives CALGEGILSRLGVTYTDKLIF.

This clone was found many times. This is likely an artifact of a read error, given a far larger clone one base away. This same CDR3 is encoded by further DNA sequences in the sample. The chain couples TRAV38-2/DV8 to TRDJ1, with 11 bases identical to TRDD3. As TCRdb names no J gene, one was assigned here on the basis of a DNA match to germline. CDR1 is TSESDYY and CDR2 is QEAYKQQN in the germline V gene. J gave up 5 bases and V 0 bases, and 21 bases lay outside the gene matches. The CDR3 sequence is 21 residues long. The CDR3, as DNA: TGTGCTTATAGGAGCGCTCTCTTACTTTTCGCCCTGGGGGATACACAGGATAAACTCATCTTT. As protein: CAYRSALLLFALGDTQDKLIF.

This clone has only a few counts. A much bigger clone sits one base away, suggesting this may be a read error. The chain links TRDV1 to TRDJ1; TRDD3 matches 13 bases. The J gene comes from matching the DNA to germline here; TCRdb lacks it. Germline trimming cut 0 bases from V and 0 bases from J; bases unmatched to any gene: 16. The CDR3 extends over 22 amino acids. From germline, CDR1 is TSWWSYY and CDR2 QGS. DNA of the CDR3: TGTGCTCTTGGGGAACTGCCCCTACGCCGCTTACTGGGGGATACGTACACCGATAAACTCATCTTT. The encoded protein is CALGELPLRRLLGDTYTDKLIF.

In its sample, this clone was seen a few times. The TCRdb protein, from a much larger clone, departs from this DNA's translation at residue 7, likely by read error; the protein shown derives from the DNA. The J gene is TRDJ1, the V gene TRDV2, with D tentatively TRDD3 (6 bases). The J gene, missing from TCRdb, was assigned here through DNA to germline matching. This CDR3 is 17 amino acids long. Trimming shortened V by 6 bases and J by 2 bases, and 24 bases separated the two germline ends. The germline V gene encodes CDR1 GEAIGNYY and CDR2 EKD. This chain's CDR3 is CACQDLPGEKSTDKLIF. The CDR3 bases are TGTGCCTGTCAGGACTTACCGGGGGAGAAGTCGACCGATAAACTCATCTTT.

A note on this clone: With a far larger clone one base away, a read error is the likely cause. J is TRDJ1 and V is TRDV1; 8 bases are a match to TRDD3. Because TCRdb records no J gene, it was assigned here through a match of the DNA to germline. Trimming removed 5 bases from V and 1 base from J; junction bases left unmatched: 42. The CDR3 spans 27 residues. Germline CDR1 TSWWSYY, CDR2 QGS. The CDR3 bases are TGTGCTCTTGGGAAGAGGTCGGAGCTACGTACCCCCGTACTGGGGGTTGGTTGGAGCCTGGCCACCGATAAACTCATCTTT. Protein: CALGKRSELRTPVLGVGWSLATDKLIF.

On this clone itself: The protein held in TCRdb is that of a much larger clone and does not match this DNA's translation at residue 9, likely because of a read error; the protein shown is translated from the DNA. The rearrangement links TRDV1 to TRDJ1; 8 nucleotides match TRDD3. Matching the DNA to germline supplied the J gene, which TCRdb does not give. The CDR3 covers 20 residues. Looked up from germline, CDR1 is TSWWSYY and CDR2 is QGS. After removal of 0 bases from V and 6 bases from J, the junction contained 21 bases not matched to a gene. This CDR3 reads CALGELGIPRREGIQNKLIF. The CDR3 coding sequence is TGTGCTCTTGGGGAACTAGGAATCCCACGGCGGGAGGGGATACAGAATAAACTCATCTTT.

This clone was picked up many times. Additional DNA sequences in this sample encode the identical CDR3. The V call is TRDV1, the J call TRDJ2; TRDD3 matches at 8 bases. CDR1 is TSWWSYY, CDR2 QGS, per germline. J was trimmed by 5 bases and V by 0 bases; bases with no gene match: 26. The CDR3 length is 23 residues. The CDR3 sequence is CALGELYVFLRLGIPIRTAQLFF. CDR3 nucleotides: TGTGCTCTTGGGGAACTATATGTCTTCCTCCGCCTGGGGATACCAATTAGAACAGCACAACTCTTCTTT.

Notes on this clone: TCRdb's listed protein matches a much larger clone and diverges from this DNA's translation at residue 18, likely through a read error; the protein shown comes from the DNA. The chain is built from TRDV1 and TRDJ1, with 13 bases lining up with TRDD3. As TCRdb names no J gene, one was assigned here on the basis of a DNA match to germline. The CDR3 extends over 22 amino acids. Germline V gene sequence: CDR1 TSWWSYY, CDR2 QGS. The V and J ends lost 4 bases and 7 bases, in that order; junction bases with no gene match: 27. DNA of the CDR3: TGTGCTCTTGGGGCTTCCTACCTTTACTGGGGGATACGCTTCGGGGATTTCGGTAAACTCATCTTT. Translating gives CALGASYLYWGIRFGDFGKLIF.

This clone was observed a handful of times. This DNA's translation and the protein TCRdb lists, from a much larger clone, do not match at residue 12, likely due to a read error; the protein shown is translated from the DNA. This chain connects TRDV3 to TRDJ1, with D maybe TRDD2 (5 bases). Here the J gene came from matching the DNA to germline, since TCRdb omits it. The length of the CDR3 is 21 residues. Trimming removed 2 bases from V and 0 bases from J, with 34 bases in between. The V gene's germline CDR1 is TVYSNPD and CDR2 GDNSRS (reference sequence). CDR3 protein: CAFCRAFKSMRNNSYTDKLIF. CDR3 in DNA: TGTGCCTTTTGCCGGGCCTTCAAGTCGATGAGGAACAACTCGTACACCGATAAACTCATCTTT.

About this clone itself: Given a far larger clone just one base away, this is likely a sequencing read error. This same CDR3 is encoded by further DNA sequences in the sample. The V gene was identified as TRDV2, while no J gene was called; TRDD3 was called by the table and not checked on the DNA. The CDR3 sequence is 23 residues long. Germline CDR1 reads GEAIGNYY; CDR2 reads EKD. As DNA, the CDR3 is TGTGCCTGTGGCAAACACTTCCTAATGAGGGGGATACGCTCCCGGGGTTGCACCGATAAACTCATCTTC. Translation gives CACGKHFLMRGIRSRGCTDKLIF.

On this clone: This DNA's translation and the protein TCRdb lists, from a much larger clone, do not match at residue 6, likely due to a read error; the protein shown is translated from the DNA. V gene TRDV1 combines with J gene TRDJ1, with TRDD3 identical over 11 bases. The J gene comes from matching the DNA to germline here; TCRdb lacks it. Losses at the gene ends were 4 bases for V and 0 bases for J; bases not matched to a gene: 22. The CDR3 spans 22 residues. CDR1 and CDR2 from the germline V gene are TSWWSYY and QGS. CDR3 protein: CALGAPLIPLWGIRGYTDKLIF. In nucleotides, the CDR3 is TGTGCTCTTGGGGCCCCCCTTATCCCCTTGTGGGGGATACGAGGGTACACCGATAAACTCATCTTT.

On this clone itself: It differs at one base from a far larger clone, so likely a read error. The sample has other DNA sequences that encode this CDR3 too. The rearrangement joins TRDV1 to TRDJ1, with 9 bases lining up with TRDD3. The J gene was missing in TCRdb and was found by matching the end of the DNA to germline. The CDR3 runs to 18 residues. Looked up from germline, CDR1 is TSWWSYY and CDR2 is QGS. Trimming took 1 base from V and 3 from J; bases not matched to a gene: 12. This CDR3 is CALGEPSRLGDNPDKLIF. DNA for the CDR3: TGTGCTCTTGGGGAACCCTCACGCTTGGGGGATAATCCCGATAAACTCATCTTT.

This clone was detected a few times. This DNA translates differently at residue 8 from the TCRdb protein, which is that of a much larger clone; a read error is likely, and the protein shown is the DNA's own translation. V gene TRDV2 combines with J gene TRDJ1; 9 positions match TRDD3. TCRdb supplies no J gene; here it was assigned by aligning the nucleotide sequence to germline. There are 17 residues in the CDR3. V gave up 0 bases and J gave up 7 bases; unmatched junction bases: 14. The V gene's germline CDR1 is GEAIGNYY and CDR2 EKD. The CDR3 loop is CACDTGDRGYAGAKLIF. The CDR3 nucleotides read TGTGCCTGTGACACCGGTGATAGGGGATACGCTGGGGCTAAACTCATCTTT.

This clone appeared a few times. A far larger clone is one nucleotide away, so this likely arose from a read error. The chain uses TRDV2 and TRDJ1, with D unresolved. Since TCRdb gives no J gene, matching the DNA to germline was used here to assign it. The V gene's germline CDR1 is GEAIGNYY and CDR2 EKD. CDR3 length equals 14 residues. The DNA for the CDR3 is TGTGCCTGCGACACCGTAGCGGCCACCGATAAACTCATCTTT. Its translation: CACDTVAATDKLIF.

In its sample, this clone was seen a few times. This DNA's translation and the protein TCRdb lists, from a much larger clone, do not match at residue 11, likely due to a read error; the protein shown is translated from the DNA. This chain connects TRDV2 to TRDJ3; TRDD3 agrees at 8 bases. The J gene is absent in TCRdb and was assigned here via DNA matching to germline. Germline trimming cut 0 bases from V and 3 bases from J; bases unmatched to any gene: 18. Germline CDR1 reads GEAIGNYY; CDR2 reads EKD. The CDR3 extends over 22 amino acids. The CDR3 DNA reads TGTGCCTGTGACACCGTGTCCCTGGGGGAGGCAAACGGGGTCTGGGACACCCGACAGATGTTTTTC. Its translation: CACDTVSLGEANGVWDTRQMFF.

This clone was picked up a small number of times. Only one base separates this from a far larger clonotype, so it likely reflects a read error. Within the sample, other DNA sequences also encode this same CDR3. The gene calls are TRDV2 and TRDJ1; maybe TRDD3 (5 bases). TCRdb is silent on the J gene; assignment here came from matching the DNA to germline. V was trimmed by 0 bases and J by 3 bases, leaving 10 bases between them. The CDR3 length is 14 residues. Germline V gives CDR1 GEAIGNYY, CDR2 EKD. The CDR3 reads CACDTLGLADKLIF. CDR3 DNA sequence: TGTGCCTGTGACACCTTGGGGCTTGCCGATAAACTCATCTTT.

Comments on this clone: For this DNA, TCRdb reports the protein of a much larger clone, which diverges at residue 6, most likely from a read error; the protein presented here is translated directly from the DNA. For the CDR3, the DNA is TGTGCTCTTGGGGAACCAGGATTCTCTACCCATTACTGGGTGAATAAACTCATCTTT. Amino acid sequence: CALGEPGFSTHYWVNKLIF. This chain connects TRDV1 to TRDJ1; possibly TRDD3 for D (6 bases). The J gene, not given by TCRdb, was assigned here from a germline match of the nucleotide sequence. Germline-derived CDR1 and CDR2 are TSWWSYY and QGS. Trimming stripped 1 base from V and 6 bases from J, with 27 bases between. CDR3 length: 19 amino acids.

Comments on this clone: TCRdb assigns this DNA the protein of a much larger clone, which departs from its translation at residue 4; this likely reflects a read error, and the protein shown comes from translating the DNA. The genes are TRDV3 and TRDJ1, with D tentatively TRDD2 or TRDD3 (7 bases each). TCRdb leaves out the J gene; it was filled in here by matching the DNA to germline. CDR1 and CDR2 (germline): TVYSNPD, GDNSRS (reference sequence). The length of the CDR3 is 18 residues. V was clipped by 2 bases and J by 1 base, with 26 bases between them. The CDR3 is CAFEFPTRLGAPTDKLIF. The CDR3 region has the DNA TGTGCCTTTGAGTTTCCTACTAGGCTGGGGGCTCCCACCGATAAACTCATCTTT.

Concerning this clone itself: The TCRdb protein, from a much larger clone, departs from this DNA's translation at residue 17, likely by read error; the protein shown derives from the DNA. The chain employs TRDV3 and TRDJ1; 9 nucleotides match TRDD3. Losses at the gene ends were 4 bases for V and 0 bases for J; bases not matched to a gene: 33. CDR3 length equals 23 residues. Germline V gives CDR1 TVYSNPD, CDR2 GDNSRS (reference sequence). The CDR3 sequence: CASLSTGGQTAKVGVRNTDKLIF. Written as DNA, the CDR3 is TGTGCCTCCCTCAGTACTGGGGGACAGACGGCGAAAGTGGGGGTGAGAAACACCGATAAACTCATCTTT.

The sample holds a few counts of this clone. TCRdb records a much larger clone's protein for this DNA, with a difference at residue 19 that likely arises from a read error; the protein given is the translation of the DNA. The rearrangement uses TRDV1 and TRDJ1; 7 positions agree with TRDD3. TCRdb leaves out the J gene; it was filled in here by matching the DNA to germline. CDR3 size: 25 residues. The germline gives CDR1 TSWWSYY, CDR2 QGS. Losses at the gene ends were 0 bases for V and 0 bases for J; bases not matched to a gene: 31. The CDR3 is CALGELRRFPAKVGGIGEDTDKLIF. The CDR3 DNA follows: TGTGCTCTTGGGGAACTTCGCCGGTTTCCTGCAAAGGTGGGGGGGATTGGGGAGGACACCGATAAACTCATCTTT.

This clone was counted at least ten times. This DNA translates differently at residue 3 from the TCRdb protein, which is that of a much larger clone; a read error is likely, and the protein shown is the DNA's own translation. The gene calls are TRDV1 and TRDJ1, with 12 bases that match TRDD3. The J gene, not given by TCRdb, was assigned here from a germline match of the nucleotide sequence. Germline lookup yields CDR1 TSWWSYY and CDR2 QGS. The CDR3 consists of 20 residues. CDR3 residues: CAFGELRPYWGIPRADKLIF. The CDR3, as DNA: TGTGCTTTTGGGGAACTACGTCCTTACTGGGGGATACCTCGAGCCGATAAACTCATCTTT.

Note on this clone: This likely came from a read error, as a far larger clone is one base away. This sample also contains other DNA sequences that code for the same CDR3. The rearrangement joins TRDV1 to TRDJ1; TRDD3 matches 12 bases. The germline V gene encodes CDR1 TSWWSYY and CDR2 QGS. The CDR3 length is 20 residues. The CDR3 sequence: CALGEPLPTPTGGYRDKLIF. The CDR3 coding sequence is TGTGCTCTTGGGGAACCATTGCCGACTCCAACTGGGGGATACCGCGATAAACTCATCTTC.

This clone was counted only a few times. A read error likely explains this, since a far larger clone differs by one base. This CDR3 is also generated by other DNA sequences in the sample. The chain uses TRAV14/DV4 and TRDJ1, with TRDD3 matching 10 bases. TCRdb does not report a J gene; here it was assigned by matching the DNA to germline references. Trimming took 9 bases from V and 2 from J; bases not matched to a gene: 12. The CDR3 covers 16 residues. Germline loops: CDR1 TSDPSYG, CDR2 QGSYDQQN (reference sequence). In nucleotides, the CDR3 is TGTGCAATTCGCCGTACTGGGGGATTTGAAACCGATAAACTCATCTTT. This gives the protein CAIRRTGGFETDKLIF.